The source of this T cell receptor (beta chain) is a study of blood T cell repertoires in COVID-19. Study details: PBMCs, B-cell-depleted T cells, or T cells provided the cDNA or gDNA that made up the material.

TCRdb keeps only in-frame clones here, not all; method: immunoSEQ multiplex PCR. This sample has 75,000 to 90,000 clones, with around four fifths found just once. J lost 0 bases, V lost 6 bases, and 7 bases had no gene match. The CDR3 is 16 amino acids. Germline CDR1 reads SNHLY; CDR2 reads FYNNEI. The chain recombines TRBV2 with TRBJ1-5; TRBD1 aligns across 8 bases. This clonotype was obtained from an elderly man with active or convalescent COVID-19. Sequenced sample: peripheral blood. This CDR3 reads CASRDSTGVSNQPQHF. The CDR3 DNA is TGTGCCAGCAGAGACTCGACAGGGGTTAGCAATCAGCCCCAGCATTTT.